This TCR beta chain is drawn from a study of shared clonotypes between healthy human individuals. Study overall: Researchers assigned three CD4 naive, three CD4 memory, two CD8 naive and one CD8 memory plate to each donor.

Naive CD8 cells comprised CD45RO-negative, CCR7-positively selected cells, excluding terminally differentiated effector memory CD45RA+ cells. This table comes from immunoSEQ multiplex PCR, and its TCRdb copy is limited to in-frame clones, with some not included. This table holds around 2.1 million clones, around 93% found once. The CDR3 sequence is 14 residues long. With 4 bases clipped from V and 7 bases from J, the junction kept 2 bases outside the gene matches. In germline, CDR1 is SEHNR, CDR2 FQNEAQ (reference sequence). The clonotype comes from a young man in good health. Some clones in this sample may be carry-over from other donors' samples. The rearrangement uses TRBV7-9 and TRBJ1-4, with 11 bases aligning to TRBD1. The specimen was naive CD8+ T cells from PBMCs. The CDR3: CASSYGTGGEKLFF. CDR3 DNA sequence: TGTGCCAGCAGCTACGGGACAGGGGGTGAAAAACTGTTTTTT.